The 29 T cell receptor beta chains below were found in one sample sequenced in a study of T-cell memory formation after mild COVID-19. TCRdb reanalysed the 5' RACE reads using MiXCR and keeps one entry per CDR3 protein. The profile shows about 130,000 distinct CDR3 sequences, 5% to 6.5% of them singletons. The sample comprised PBMCs or a T cell subset sorted from them (not recorded which). The source of these receptors is an adult woman who had mild COVID-19 (a few samples of this study predate the infection). Cell type and time point are not known.

The rearrangement links TRBV11-2 to TRBJ2-7; D is perhaps TRBD2 (6 bases). The germline gives CDR1 SGHAT, CDR2 FQNNGV. Trimming took off 1 base at V and 6 bases at J, with 10 bases between the two ends. The CDR3 loop spans 13 amino acids. The CDR3 DNA reads TGTGCCAGCAGCTTAGCTGTGGAGGGCGAGCAGTACTTC. Protein: CASSLAVEGEQYF.

The CDR3 region is CASREAGSFEQFF. CDR3 nucleotide sequence: TGTGCCAGCAGAGAAGCTGGATCGTTTGAGCAGTTCTTC. V usage is TRBV6-4 and J usage is TRBJ2-1; no clear D. This CDR3 region has 13 residues. CDR1 and CDR2 from the germline V gene are MRHNA and SNTAGT. V lost 6 bases, J lost 9 bases, and 15 bases lay in between.

About this clonotype itself: This may arise from a read error, as a much more abundant clone is one base away. The rearrangement joins TRBV7-2 to TRBJ2-3; a weak D match, TRBD2 (5 bases). The CDR3 length is 16 residues. Germline CDR1 reads SGHTA; CDR2 reads FQGNSA. Trimming shortened V by 5 bases and J by 4 bases, and 19 bases separated the two germline ends. CDR3 nucleotides: TGTGCCAGCAGCCTCCGGCCTCCGGCGGGCGCAGATACGCAGTATTTT. Its translation: CASSLRPPAGADTQYF. The full variable domain, completed using reference TRBV7-2 and TRBJ2-3, is GAGVSQSPSNKVTEKGKDVELRCDPISGHTALYWYRQSLGQGLEFLIYFQGNSAPDKSGLPSDRFSAERTGGSVSTLTIQRTQQEDSAVYLCASSLRPPAGADTQYFGPGTRLTVL.

This clonotype was seen many times. The chain couples TRBV6-5 to TRBJ1-1; D unresolved. The germline CDR1 and CDR2 sequences are MNHEY and SVGAGI. Trimming stripped 6 bases from V and 1 base from J, with 9 bases between. The CDR3 spans 13 residues. CDR3 nucleotide sequence: TGTGCCAGCAGCCCTGGGAGGAACACTGAAGCTTTCTTT. This gives the protein CASSPGRNTEAFF.

This clonotype was counted many times. This chain uses TRBV12-3 or TRBV12-4 with TRBJ1-5; 10 nucleotides line up with TRBD1. CDR3 length equals 14 residues. V lost 3 bases and J lost 10; bases outside the gene matches: 6. The CDR3 spells CASSLTGGLGPQHF. For the CDR3, the DNA is TGTGCCAGCAGTTTGACAGGGGGCTTAGGACCCCAGCATTTT.

This clonotype was seen many times. The chain carries TRBV5-1 and TRBJ2-1; D is tentatively TRBD1 or TRBD2 (6 bases each). The V and J ends lost 0 bases and 0 bases respectively, with 10 bases between them. The CDR3 is 16 residues long. Germline loops: CDR1 SGHRS, CDR2 YFSETQ. The CDR3, as DNA: TGCGCCAGCAGCTTGGCTTCGGGGGCCTCCTACAATGAGCAGTTCTTC. It encodes CASSLASGASYNEQFF.

Only a few counts were recorded for this clonotype. This sequence joins TRBV11-2 and TRBJ2-1, with a tentative D call TRBD2 (5 bases). The CDR3 has 15 residues. Germline V gives CDR1 SGHAT, CDR2 FQNNGV. The V and J ends lost 1 base and 9 bases respectively, with 16 bases between them. DNA for the CDR3: TGTGCCAGCAGCTTAGGTAACCCGACGGCGGGTGAGCAGTTCTTC. This encodes CASSLGNPTAGEQFF.

This clonotype came up a few times. This chain uses TRBV20-1 with TRBJ1-1; no firm D call. CDR3 length equals 15 residues. Germline V gene lookup returns CDR1 DFQATT and CDR2 SNEGSKA (reference sequence). V was clipped by 1 base and J by 6 bases, with 18 bases between them. This chain's CDR3 is CSARVSEGRLPEAFF. CDR3 nucleotide sequence: TGCAGTGCTAGAGTATCCGAGGGCAGGCTACCTGAAGCTTTCTTT.

There are many counts of this clonotype. The CDR3 region has the DNA TGTGCCAGCACCCGGACTAGCGGGAGAAGACAGGCCAATGAGCAGTTCTTC. Protein: CASTRTSGRRQANEQFF. V and J are TRBV4-2 and TRBJ2-1; 13 nucleotides agree with TRBD2. The CDR3 totals 17 residues. V was clipped by 7 bases and J by 6 bases; unmatched bases: 12. Germline values: CDR1 LGHNA, CDR2 YNFKEQ.

The rearrangement joins TRBV20-1 to TRBJ1-2, with a tentative D call TRBD1 (6 bases). Trimming removed 7 bases at V and 6 bases at J, with 18 bases between. This CDR3 has 13 residues. The germline CDR1 and CDR2 sequences are DFQATT and SNEGSKA (reference sequence). CDR3 sequence: CSVPRQGRDGYTF. In nucleotides, the CDR3 is TGCAGTGTCCCGCGGCAGGGGAGGGATGGCTACACCTTC.

This clonotype has more than one count but fewer than ten. This rearrangement joins TRBV29-1 to TRBJ1-5; 10 nucleotides agree with TRBD1. The CDR3 is made up of 16 amino acids. The germline V gene encodes CDR1 SQVTM and CDR2 ANQGSEA. V trimming: 4 bases; J trimming: 1 base; junction bases outside the gene matches: 7. CDR3 sequence: CSVVVDRGRSNQPQHF. The DNA of the CDR3 is TGCAGCGTTGTTGTGGACAGGGGGAGAAGCAATCAGCCCCAGCATTTT.

This clonotype was seen many times. This chain uses TRBV4-2 with TRBJ2-3, with 12 positions matching TRBD1. The length of the CDR3 is 14 residues. Germline CDR1 LGHNA, CDR2 YNFKEQ. With V trimmed by 4 bases and J by 4 bases, 0 bases remained unmatched. CDR3 nucleotides: TGTGCCAGCAGCCGGGACAGGGGGCCAGATACGCAGTATTTT. Translated: CASSRDRGPDTQYF.

This clonotype was seen a few times. This chain connects TRBV4-1 to TRBJ2-1; D call uncertain. This CDR3 has 15 residues. V was clipped by 1 base and J by 7 bases, with 14 bases between them. Germline V gene lookup returns CDR1 MGHRA and CDR2 YSYEKL. The CDR3, as DNA: TGCGCCAGCAGCCAAGTTGTCAACCGGGCAAATGAGCAGTTCTTC. Encoded protein: CASSQVVNRANEQFF.

This clonotype was observed a handful of times. The chain joins TRBV6-2 or TRBV6-3 to TRBJ2-7; TRBD1 matches 7 bases. The CDR3 runs to 19 residues. The V gene's germline CDR1 is MNHEY and CDR2 SVGEGT. J was trimmed by 1 base and V by 6 bases; bases with no gene match: 21. As DNA, the CDR3 is TGTGCCAGCAGCACACCCCTGGACAGGACGTCTAAAGTTTCCTACGAGCAGTACTTC. This translates into CASSTPLDRTSKVSYEQYF.

The V gene is TRBV9, the J gene TRBJ1-3; a possible D gene is TRBD1 (5 bases). The CDR3 has 14 amino acids. From germline, CDR1 is SGDLS and CDR2 YYNGEE. V was cut by 4 bases and J by 0 bases, with 8 bases left in between. The CDR3 DNA reads TGTGCCAGCAGCTTGGACATCTCTGGAAACACCATATATTTT. Translated: CASSLDISGNTIYF.

V and J are TRBV18 and TRBJ2-7; the match to TRBD1 covers 7 bases. Trimming took 6 bases from V and 5 from J; bases not matched to a gene: 10. CDR1 and CDR2 from the germline V gene are KGHSH and LQKENI. There are 14 residues in the CDR3. Here the CDR3 DNA reads TGTGCCAGCTCTCCCGGTCACAGGGGAAACGAGCAGTACTTC. Protein product: CASSPGHRGNEQYF.

V gene TRBV24-1 combines with J gene TRBJ2-1; the match to TRBD1 covers 9 bases. Trimming cost V 4 bases and J 7 bases; bases outside gene matches: 10. The CDR3 consists of 16 residues. CDR1 is KGHDR, CDR2 SFDVKD, per germline. Here the CDR3 reads CATSEPGTGISNEQFF. In DNA, the CDR3 is TGTGCCACCAGTGAGCCCGGGACAGGGATTTCGAATGAGCAGTTCTTC.

This clonotype has a handful of counts. This sequence joins TRBV29-1 and TRBJ2-7; no reliable D call. Germline V gives CDR1 SQVTM, CDR2 ANQGSEA. V lost 4 bases and J 7 bases, leaving 14 bases between the germline ends. The CDR3 is 12 amino acids. DNA of the CDR3: TGCAGCGTTGCAGTTTCCCGTGGTGAGCAGTACTTC. Its protein is CSVAVSRGEQYF.

This clonotype was recorded at least ten times. The rearrangement uses TRBV12-3 or TRBV12-4 and TRBJ1-2, with D uncertain. Trimming took off 3 bases at V and 5 bases at J, with 7 bases between the two ends. The CDR3 consists of 12 residues. CDR3 coding DNA: TGTGCCAGCAGTTTTGGCAGTTATGGCTACACCTTC. Its translation: CASSFGSYGYTF.

Only a few counts were recorded for this clonotype. The V call is TRBV3-1, the J call TRBJ2-5; D possibly uses TRBD1 or TRBD2 (6 bases each). Trimming pared 3 bases from V and 4 bases from J, leaving 15 bases between. This CDR3 has 15 residues. The V gene's germline CDR1 is LGHDT and CDR2 YNNKEL (reference sequence). CDR3 in amino acids: CASSQMGGRGETQYF. The DNA for the CDR3 is TGTGCCAGCAGCCAGATGGGGGGCCGCGGAGAGACCCAGTACTTC.

In its sample, this clonotype was seen many times. The chain carries TRBV5-1 and TRBJ2-5; D might be TRBD1 (6 bases). There are 14 residues in the CDR3. Trimming removed 2 bases at V and 5 bases at J, with 13 bases between. In germline, CDR1 is SGHRS, CDR2 YFSETQ. CDR3: CASSFGQPTETQYF. CDR3 DNA: TGCGCCAGCAGCTTTGGACAGCCCACGGAGACCCAGTACTTC.

The chain carries TRBV7-9 and TRBJ2-7, with D possibly being TRBD1 or TRBD2 (5 bases each). This CDR3 spans 15 amino acids. CDR1 is SEHNR and CDR2 is FQNEAQ in the germline V gene (reference sequence). V was cut by 5 bases and J by 2 bases, with 16 bases left in between. The CDR3, as DNA: TGTGCCAGCAGCATCGGGGCTATACCCCCCTACGAGCAGTACTTC. Translated: CASSIGAIPPYEQYF.

At least ten counts were recorded for this clonotype. The chain recombines TRBV5-1 with TRBJ2-3; D call uncertain. Trimming shortened V by 2 bases and J by 4 bases, and 11 bases separated the two germline ends. This CDR3 contains 14 residues. Germline V gene data show CDR1 as SGHRS and CDR2 as YFSETQ. CDR3 in amino acids: CASSLPLDADTQYF. The CDR3, as DNA: TGCGCCAGCAGCTTACCCTTGGACGCAGATACGCAGTATTTT. Together with reference TRBV5-1 and TRBJ2-3, the CDR3 gives the full variable domain: KAGVTQTPRYLIKTRGQQVTLSCSPISGHRSVSWYQQTPGQGLQFLFEYFSETQRNKGNFPGRFSGRQFSNSRSEMNVSTLELGDSALYLCASSLPLDADTQYFGPGTRLTVL.

This clonotype was observed a handful of times. V usage is TRBV3-1 and J usage is TRBJ2-7; the match to TRBD2 covers 11 bases. Germline CDR1 and CDR2: LGHDT and YNNKEL (reference sequence). The CDR3 runs 15 residues. J lost 5 bases, V lost 1 base, and 4 bases had no gene match. The DNA of the CDR3 is TGTGCCAGCAGCCAAGTTGCTAGCGGGAGGCACGAGCAGTACTTC. Residues: CASSQVASGRHEQYF.

There are many counts of this clonotype. V usage is TRBV20-1 and J usage is TRBJ2-3, with no clear D. This CDR3 has 11 amino acids. CDR1 and CDR2 (germline): DFQATT, SNEGSKA (reference sequence). V lost 7 bases to trimming and J lost 1 base, with 6 bases between them. CDR3 protein: CSVTGTDTQYF. In DNA, the CDR3 is TGCAGTGTTACAGGCACAGATACGCAGTATTTT.

This clonotype was observed a few times. The V call is TRBV7-8, the J call TRBJ2-2; D possibly corresponds to TRBD1 (6 bases). The CDR3 is 17 amino acids. V was shortened by 0 bases and J by 5 bases, with 16 bases between the two germline ends. In germline, CDR1 is SGHVS, CDR2 FQNEAQ. CDR3: CASSLAGGPGRTGELFF. CDR3 nucleotides: TGTGCCAGCAGCTTAGCAGGGGGACCTGGTAGGACCGGGGAGCTGTTTTTT.

The chain couples TRBV20-1 to TRBJ2-3; unclear D gene. In germline, CDR1 is DFQATT, CDR2 SNEGSKA (reference sequence). Between the trimmed V and J ends, which lost 0 bases and 3 bases, there was a span of 10 bases. The length of the CDR3 is 14 residues. CDR3 nucleotide sequence: TGCAGTGCTAGAGAAGGACGTGCAACAGATACGCAGTATTTT. Translating gives CSAREGRATDTQYF.

This clonotype was seen more than once but under ten times. The genes are TRBV6-1 and TRBJ2-5; a weak D match, TRBD2 (6 bases). This CDR3 is built from 14 residues. Trimming shortened V by 7 bases and J by 2 bases, and 14 bases separated the two germline ends. The germline V gene encodes CDR1 MNHNS and CDR2 SASEGT. CDR3 in amino acids: CASMEGLFQETQYF. The CDR3 DNA is TGTGCCAGCATGGAGGGTCTCTTTCAAGAGACCCAGTACTTC.

The chain carries TRBV7-8 and TRBJ2-6, with 10 bases aligning to TRBD1. Unmatched junction bases numbered 4, after V lost 5 bases and J lost 0 bases. There are 17 residues in the CDR3. Germline-derived CDR1 and CDR2 are SGHVS and FQNEAQ. This CDR3 reads CASSPRDRGSGANVLTF. DNA for the CDR3: TGTGCCAGCAGCCCCCGGGACAGGGGCTCTGGGGCCAACGTCCTGACTTTC. Full variable domain (rest looked up from reference TRBV7-8 and TRBJ2-6): GAGVSQSPRYKVAKRGQDVALRCDPISGHVSLFWYQQALGQGPEFLTYFQNEAQLDKSGLPSDRFFAERPEGSVSTLKIQRTQQEDSAVYLCASSPRDRGSGANVLTFGAGSRLTVL.